This T cell receptor beta chain was sequenced during a study of T cells in Graves' hyperthyroidism and ophthalmopathy. This CDR3 spans 15 amino acids. Germline CDR1 is MNHNS and CDR2 is SASEGT. V shed 5 bases, J shed 2 bases, and the junction held 5 bases outside the gene matches. Using RNA transcripts as the source, TCR beta CDR3 regions were amplified. The HTBI primer set served for first-round RT-PCR of the TCR CDR3. TCRdb used MiXCR to reprocess the multiplex PCR reads, holding one entry per CDR3 protein. The sample includes 220,000 or so distinct CDR3 sequences, approximately 16% of them seen just once. This clonotype occurred many times.

The chain joins TRBV6-1 to TRBJ2-5; TRBD2 matches 10 bases. The sequencing input was blood. This clonotype originated in a woman younger than 35 with Graves' ophthalmopathy. The CDR3 reads CASSSGLAVQETQYF. The DNA of the CDR3 is TGTGCCAGCAGTTCCGGACTAGCGGTACAAGAGACCCAGTACTTC.